By its share, the clone carrying this T cell receptor beta chain is medium-sized. The antigen is undetermined. These data are taken from a study of OX40 agonist ivuxolimab in advanced cancers. Study-wide results and limits: More expanded clones were found, on average, in CD8+ than in CD4+ T cells.

CDR3 length: 16 residues. Trimming pared 0 bases from V and 2 bases from J, leaving 12 bases between. Germline values: CDR1 SNHLY, CDR2 FYNNEI. Generated by immunoSEQ multiplex PCR, the TCRdb table keeps only in-frame clones and is missing some. The profile shows some 80,000 clones, approximately 90% of them singletons. This receptor was obtained from an adult with an advanced solid tumor such as melanoma, head and neck, liver or kidney cancer. The specimen was CD4+ or CD8+ T cells sorted from blood, collected in a trial of the OX40 agonist ivuxolimab. The rearrangement uses TRBV2 and TRBJ2-3, with D maybe TRBD2 (5 bases). CDR3 sequence: CASSEARAVLTDTQYF. CDR3 in DNA: TGTGCCAGCAGTGAAGCAAGAGCGGTGCTCACAGATACGCAGTATTTT.